This entry concerns a single T cell receptor beta chain. The antigen is unknown. These data are taken from a study of cytomegalovirus exposure and HLA in healthy donors. Study summary: The 90 to 150 validation repertoires used the same platform as the 650 to 750 first-cohort repertoires, a later analysis reported. The study, taken as a whole, reports: In vitro assays verified that three CMV-associated chains recognized CMV antigens specifically.

Assay used: immunoSEQ multiplex PCR; TCRdb lists only in-frame clones, some missing. The data contain over 60,000 clones, around 97% of them singletons. CDR3 length: 13 residues. The V gene's germline CDR1 is MDHEN and CDR2 SYDVKM. Trimming cost V 7 bases and J 4 bases; bases outside gene matches: 2. Material: PBMCs. This rearrangement joins TRBV28 to TRBJ1-2, with 11 bases aligning to TRBD1. The clonotype originates from a man in his late teens or twenties in good health and CMV-seronegative. The CDR3, as DNA: TGTGCCAGCACCGGGACAGGGGGCTATGGCTACACCTTC. Translated, it gives CASTGTGGYGYTF.